This T cell receptor (beta chain) was recorded in a study of STAT5B mutations in CD4+ large granular lymphocyte leukemia. General observations from the study: Patient CD4-sorted repertoires stayed more clonal than healthy ones after leukemic-clone removal.

Note on this clone: Its antigen is undetermined.

V shed 3 bases and J shed 0 bases, with 9 bases lying between them. The V gene's germline CDR1 is SNHLY and CDR2 FYNNEI. This CDR3 region has 15 residues. Clones were read by immunoSEQ multiplex PCR, and TCRdb kept only the in-frame ones, dropping some. The sample comprises about 24,000 clones, 72% of which are singletons, and about 0.6% rests with the top ten. The origin of this receptor is a human donor in good health. The specimen was CD4+ T cells from blood buffy coats. This sequence joins TRBV2 and TRBJ1-5, with D hard to call. The CDR3 spells CASSEDGFSNQPQHF. Here the CDR3 DNA reads TGTGCCAGCAGTGAGGACGGTTTTAGCAATCAGCCCCAGCATTTT. Full variable domain (remainder filled in from reference TRBV2 and TRBJ1-5): EPEVTQTPSHQVTQMGQEVILRCVPISNHLYFYWYRQILGQKVEFLVSFYNNEISEKSEIFDDQFSVERPDGSNFTLKIRSTKLEDSAMYFCASSEDGFSNQPQHFGDGTRLSIL.